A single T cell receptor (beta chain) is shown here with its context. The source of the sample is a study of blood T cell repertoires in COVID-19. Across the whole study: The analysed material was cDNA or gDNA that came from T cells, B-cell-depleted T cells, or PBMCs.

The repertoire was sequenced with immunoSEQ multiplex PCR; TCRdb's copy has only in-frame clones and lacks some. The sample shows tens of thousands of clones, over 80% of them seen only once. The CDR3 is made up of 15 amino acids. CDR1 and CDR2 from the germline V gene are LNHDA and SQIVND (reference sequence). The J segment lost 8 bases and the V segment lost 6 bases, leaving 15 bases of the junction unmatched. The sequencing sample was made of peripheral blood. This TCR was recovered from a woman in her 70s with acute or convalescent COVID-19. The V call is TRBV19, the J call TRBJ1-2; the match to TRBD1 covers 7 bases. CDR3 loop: CASSGRQGKWGGYTF. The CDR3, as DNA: TGTGCCAGTAGCGGACGACAGGGCAAGTGGGGCGGCTACACCTTC.